This TCR beta chain was profiled in a study of cytotoxic CD8 clonotypes in ibrutinib-treated CLL. Study summary: Enrolment comprised approximately 10 relapsed/refractory and about 16 treatment-naive patients; 17 to 18 were IGHV unmutated. A mean of around 260,000 productive templates and tens of thousands of productive rearrangements was obtained per sample.

Germline V gene lookup returns CDR1 LNHDA and CDR2 SQIVND (reference sequence). V was pared by 6 bases and J by 7 bases, with 18 bases between. This CDR3 is 14 amino acids long. TCRdb keeps only in-frame clones here, not all; method: immunoSEQ multiplex PCR. The table records some 200,000 clones, over 60% of them present only once. The starting material was PBMCs, obtained after 24 months of ibrutinib treatment. The V call is TRBV19, the J call TRBJ1-2, with D maybe TRBD1 (6 bases). This TCR was sampled from a human donor with chronic lymphocytic leukemia. The CDR3 spells CASREGTGISGYTF. CDR3 bases: TGTGCCAGTAGGGAGGGCACAGGGATTTCTGGCTACACCTTC.